What follows are 19 T cell receptor beta chains derived from one specimen sequenced in a study of response to subunit inactivated influenza vaccine. Each CDR3 protein is one row after TCRdb ran MiXCR on the RT-PCR reads. The data contain 300,000 to 350,000 distinct CDR3 sequences, roughly 22% of them singletons. This sample comprised PBMCs from blood, obtained 21 months after vaccination. These receptors all stem from a man between 50 and 75 years old who received an inactivated influenza vaccine.

This clonotype was found a few times. The chain uses TRBV27 and TRBJ1-5, with a weak D call TRBD1 (5 bases). V lost 4 bases, J lost 0 bases, and 16 bases lay in between. The CDR3 totals 17 residues. Per the germline V gene, CDR1 is MNHEY and CDR2 is SMNVEV (reference sequence). The chain's CDR3 is CASSSLRQPSSNQPQHF. The CDR3, as DNA: TGTGCCAGCAGTTCCCTTAGACAGCCCTCTAGCAATCAGCCCCAGCATTTT.

V and J are TRBV7-7 and TRBJ2-5; D might be TRBD1 (5 bases). This CDR3 is built from 15 residues. Germline loops: CDR1 SSHAT, CDR2 FNYEAQ (reference sequence). V was shortened by 1 base and J by 5 bases, with 14 bases between the two germline ends. Here the CDR3 reads CASSLGRAGSETQYF. The CDR3 nucleotides are TGTGCCAGCAGCTTAGGCAGGGCAGGGTCGGAGACCCAGTACTTC.

The genes are TRBV6-1 and TRBJ1-1; D is undetermined. Germline V gene data show CDR1 as MNHNS and CDR2 as SASEGT. The CDR3 covers 13 residues. Trimming removed 5 bases from V and 5 bases from J, with 12 bases in between. The CDR3 nucleotides are TGTGCCAGCAGTAAAACCCTCGGGACTGAAGCTTTCTTT. Translation: CASSKTLGTEAFF.

The gene calls are TRBV20-1 and TRBJ2-7; no definite D call. Germline V gene data show CDR1 as DFQATT and CDR2 as SNEGSKA (reference sequence). The CDR3 runs to 14 residues. The ends were cut back, 0 bases at V and 2 bases at J, with 11 bases in the middle. CDR3 coding DNA: TGCAGTGCTAGAGATAGTGGCAGCCCCTACGAGCAGTACTTC. This translates into CSARDSGSPYEQYF.

The gene calls are TRBV6-2 or TRBV6-3 and TRBJ2-7; TRBD2 matches at 13 bases. V lost 4 bases and J lost 2; bases outside the gene matches: 8. CDR3 size: 17 residues. The germline gives CDR1 MNHEY, CDR2 SVGEGT. The CDR3 region is CASSSRLAGGATYEQYF. CDR3 bases: TGTGCCAGCAGTTCCCGACTAGCGGGAGGTGCCACCTACGAGCAGTACTTC.

The V and J genes are TRBV29-1 and TRBJ2-3, with D possibly matching TRBD1 (5 bases). This CDR3 is 13 amino acids long. Looked up from germline, CDR1 is SQVTM and CDR2 is ANQGSEA. Trimming took 7 bases from V and 4 from J, leaving 15 bases between them. In DNA, the CDR3 is TGCAGCGCATGGACACCCACGGCAGATACGCAGTATTTT. It codes for CSAWTPTADTQYF.

The chain carries TRBV18 and TRBJ1-2; D gene ambiguous. The V gene lost 3 bases and the J gene lost 5 bases, with 10 bases spanning the gap. The CDR3 contains 13 residues. The germline CDR1 and CDR2 sequences are KGHSH and LQKENI. Here the CDR3 reads CASSPDLTYGYTF. Written as DNA, the CDR3 is TGTGCCAGCTCACCGGACTTAACTTATGGCTACACCTTC.

The CDR3 spells CASTPTGGTGTYEQYF. CDR3 DNA sequence: TGTGCCAGCACCCCCACAGGGGGGACAGGGACCTACGAGCAGTACTTC. V usage is TRBV7-9 and J usage is TRBJ2-7; TRBD1 aligns across 9 bases. J was trimmed by 2 bases and V by 7 bases; bases with no gene match: 12. Germline V gene data show CDR1 as SEHNR and CDR2 as FQNEAQ (reference sequence). CDR3 length: 16 residues. Full variable domain (remainder filled in from reference TRBV7-9 and TRBJ2-7): DTGVSQNPRHKITKRGQNVTFRCDPISEHNRLYWYRQTLGQGPEFLTYFQNEAQLEKSRLLSDRFSAERPKGSFSTLEIQRTEQGDSAMYLCASTPTGGTGTYEQYFGPGTRLTVT.

This clonotype was counted ten times or more. The chain has TRBV5-1 and TRBJ1-5, with a possible D match to TRBD1 (5 bases). Trimming pared 1 base from V and 2 bases from J, leaving 10 bases between. Germline CDR1 reads SGHRS; CDR2 reads YFSETQ. The CDR3 loop spans 15 amino acids. As DNA, the CDR3 is TGCGCCAGCAGCTTGAGCCCGGGGGGCAATCAGCCCCAGCATTTT. This sequence encodes CASSLSPGGNQPQHF.

This chain uses TRBV7-2 with TRBJ1-2, with 8 bases lining up with TRBD1. With V trimmed by 5 bases and J by 8 bases, 13 bases remained unmatched. The CDR3 runs 15 residues. The germline gives CDR1 SGHTA, CDR2 FQGNSA. Written as DNA, the CDR3 is TGTGCCAGCAGCCCACAGGGACAGGACTATGGCGGCTACACCTTC. The encoded protein is CASSPQGQDYGGYTF.

This clonotype was picked up a small number of times. The rearrangement links TRBV12-3 or TRBV12-4 to TRBJ1-3; D is unclear. V was pared by 7 bases and J by 4 bases, with 14 bases between. The CDR3 is made up of 14 amino acids. The CDR3 region is CASTWRGPGNTIYF. The CDR3 nucleotides are TGTGCCAGCACTTGGCGGGGTCCGGGAAACACCATATATTTT.

The chain joins TRBV7-2 to TRBJ2-5; D not certain. The CDR3 runs to 12 residues. The germline CDR1 and CDR2 sequences are SGHTA and FQGNSA. Trimming shortened V by 1 base and J by 8 bases, and 8 bases separated the two germline ends. CDR3 DNA sequence: TGTGCCAGCAGCTTAGGGTCCCTAACCCAGTACTTC. Translation: CASSLGSLTQYF. The full variable domain, its missing parts supplied by reference TRBV7-2 and TRBJ2-5, is GAGVSQSPSNKVTEKGKDVELRCDPISGHTALYWYRQSLGQGLEFLIYFQGNSAPDKSGLPSDRFSAERTGGSVSTLTIQRTQQEDSAVYLCASSLGSLTQYFGPGTRLLVL.

This chain links TRBV10-3 with TRBJ2-1; 8 nucleotides line up with TRBD2. The junction had 7 bases not matched to a gene; V was cut back by 9 bases and J by 0 bases. Germline CDR1 reads ENHRY; CDR2 reads SYGVKD. This CDR3 spans 15 amino acids. The CDR3 DNA is TGTGCCATAGCTGTAGCGGGAAGCTCCTACAATGAGCAGTTCTTC. It translates to CAIAVAGSSYNEQFF.

This sequence joins TRBV5-1 and TRBJ1-2; D remains ambiguous. Germline V lookup: CDR1 SGHRS, CDR2 YFSETQ. V was clipped by 5 bases and J by 3 bases, with 11 bases between them. The CDR3 is 13 residues long. CDR3 nucleotides: TGCGCCAGCAGAGTAACAGTGGACTATGGCTACACCTTC. Protein: CASRVTVDYGYTF.

V and J are TRBV7-9 and TRBJ2-5; no reliable D call. V was shortened by 1 base and J by 2 bases, with 8 bases between the two germline ends. This CDR3 has 14 amino acids. Per germline, CDR1 SEHNR and CDR2 FQNEAQ (reference sequence). The DNA for the CDR3 is TGTGCCAGCAGCTTAGAAGGCCAGCAAGAGACCCAGTACTTC. It encodes CASSLEGQQETQYF.

The V gene is TRBV15, the J gene TRBJ1-3, with D possibly TRBD1 on 6 matching bases. V lost 0 bases and J 4 bases, leaving 13 bases between the germline ends. The length of the CDR3 is 16 residues. Looked up from germline, CDR1 is LNHNV and CDR2 is YYDKDF (reference sequence). CDR3 sequence reads: CATSRDGTGHGNTIYF. The DNA for the CDR3 is TGTGCCACCAGCAGAGATGGTACAGGGCACGGAAACACCATATATTTT.

This clonotype showed up just a few times. The chain uses TRBV20-1 and TRBJ1-1; the D gene is possibly TRBD1 (5 bases). The CDR3 extends over 14 amino acids. CDR1 and CDR2 (germline): DFQATT, SNEGSKA (reference sequence). V was cut by 0 bases and J by 1 base, with 9 bases left in between. CDR3 in amino acids: CSAREWGPNTEAFF. The CDR3 nucleotides read TGCAGTGCTAGAGAATGGGGCCCGAACACTGAAGCTTTCTTT.

The chain joins TRBV29-1 to TRBJ1-1; 7 bases match TRBD1. Germline CDR1 reads SQVTM; CDR2 reads ANQGSEA. The CDR3 has 14 residues. The V and J ends lost 3 bases and 5 bases, in that order; junction bases with no gene match: 9. The CDR3 loop is CSVDRGEGWTEAFF. The CDR3 bases are TGCAGCGTTGACAGGGGGGAGGGGTGGACTGAAGCTTTCTTT.

Remarks on this clonotype: A read error is possible here, since a much larger clone lies one base away. In this CDR3 the conserved last residue, phenylalanine or tryptophan, is missing, so a read error is likely. V and J are TRBV19 and TRBJ1-5; unclear D gene. Germline loops: CDR1 LNHDA, CDR2 SQIVND (reference sequence). The V end was cut by 1 base, the J end by 9 bases, with 7 bases between. The CDR3 runs 12 residues. CDR3 sequence (DNA): TGTGCCAGTAGTATAGGTCGGGCGCCCCAGCATCTT. This translates into CASSIGRAPQHL.